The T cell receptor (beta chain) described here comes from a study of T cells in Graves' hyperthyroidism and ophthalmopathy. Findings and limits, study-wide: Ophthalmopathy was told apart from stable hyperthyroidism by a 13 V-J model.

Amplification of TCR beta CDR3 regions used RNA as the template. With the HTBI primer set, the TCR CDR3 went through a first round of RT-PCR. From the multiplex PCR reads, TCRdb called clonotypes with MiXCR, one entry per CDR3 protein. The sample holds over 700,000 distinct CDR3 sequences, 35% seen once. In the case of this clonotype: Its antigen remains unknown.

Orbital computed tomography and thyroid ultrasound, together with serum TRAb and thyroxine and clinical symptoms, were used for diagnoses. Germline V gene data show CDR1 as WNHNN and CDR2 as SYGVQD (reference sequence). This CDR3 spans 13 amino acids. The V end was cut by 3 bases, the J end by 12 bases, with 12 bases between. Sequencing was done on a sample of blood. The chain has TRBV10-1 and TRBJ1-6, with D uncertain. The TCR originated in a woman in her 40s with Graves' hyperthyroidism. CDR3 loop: CASSERLLQPLHF. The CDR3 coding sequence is TGCGCCAGCAGTGAACGCCTGCTACAACCCCTCCACTTT.